This TCR beta chain was found in a study of cytomegalovirus exposure and HLA in healthy donors. Study in general: T cells numbering around 180 million yielded more than 100 million unique TCR beta sequences in an earlier analysis. The study, taken as a whole, reports: The study flagged some 170 TCR beta chains as cytomegalovirus-associated.

This PCR relied on a set of 60 Vbeta primers and 13 Jbeta primers. Sequencing was performed with immunoSEQ multiplex PCR; in TCRdb, only in-frame clones are kept and a portion is missing. The table shows 150,000 to 250,000 clones, with 65% to 90% occurring only once. Looked up from germline, CDR1 is SGHDN and CDR2 is FVKESK. The CDR3 consists of 13 residues. The ends were cut back, 4 bases at V and 4 bases at J, with 10 bases in the middle. With respect to this clone: Antigen specificity is unknown.

The rearrangement joins TRBV14 to TRBJ1-1; no reliable D call. The receptor was isolated from a woman in her 50s in good health and CMV-seronegative. The source material was PBMCs. The CDR3: CASSPFRLTEAFF. As DNA, the CDR3 is TGTGCCAGCAGCCCCTTTAGACTCACTGAAGCTTTCTTT.